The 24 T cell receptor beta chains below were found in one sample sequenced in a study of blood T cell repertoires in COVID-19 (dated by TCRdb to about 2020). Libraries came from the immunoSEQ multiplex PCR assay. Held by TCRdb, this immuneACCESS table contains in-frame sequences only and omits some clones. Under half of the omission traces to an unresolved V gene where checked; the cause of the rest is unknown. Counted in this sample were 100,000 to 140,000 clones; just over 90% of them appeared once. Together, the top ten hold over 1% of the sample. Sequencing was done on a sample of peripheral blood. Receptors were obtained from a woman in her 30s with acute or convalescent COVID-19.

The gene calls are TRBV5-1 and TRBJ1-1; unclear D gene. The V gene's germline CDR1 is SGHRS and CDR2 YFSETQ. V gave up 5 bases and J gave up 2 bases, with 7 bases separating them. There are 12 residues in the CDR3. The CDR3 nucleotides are TGCGCCAGCAGTTTTAAAAACACTGAAGCTTTCTTT. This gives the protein CASSFKNTEAFF.

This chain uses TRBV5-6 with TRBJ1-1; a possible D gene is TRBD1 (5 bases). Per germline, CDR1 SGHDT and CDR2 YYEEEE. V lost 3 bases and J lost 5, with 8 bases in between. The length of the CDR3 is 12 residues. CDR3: CASSWGVTEAFF. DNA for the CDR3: TGTGCCAGCAGCTGGGGGGTAACTGAAGCTTTCTTT.

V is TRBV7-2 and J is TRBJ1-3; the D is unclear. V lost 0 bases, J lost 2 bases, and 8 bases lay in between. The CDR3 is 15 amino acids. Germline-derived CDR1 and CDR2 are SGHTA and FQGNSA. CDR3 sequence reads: CASSLAQVAGNTIYF. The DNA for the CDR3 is TGTGCCAGCAGCTTAGCCCAGGTCGCTGGAAACACCATATATTTT.

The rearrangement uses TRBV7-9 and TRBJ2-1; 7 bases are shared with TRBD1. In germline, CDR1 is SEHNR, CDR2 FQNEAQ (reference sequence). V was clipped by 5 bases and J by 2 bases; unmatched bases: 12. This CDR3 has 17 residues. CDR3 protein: CASSPPSGTDPYNEQFF. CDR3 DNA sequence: TGTGCCAGCAGCCCACCGTCCGGGACAGATCCCTACAATGAGCAGTTCTTC.

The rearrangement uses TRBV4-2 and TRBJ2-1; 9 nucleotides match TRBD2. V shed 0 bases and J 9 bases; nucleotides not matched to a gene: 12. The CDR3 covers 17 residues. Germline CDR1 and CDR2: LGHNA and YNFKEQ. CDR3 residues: CASSQESGLAGIGEQFF. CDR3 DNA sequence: TGTGCCAGCAGCCAAGAATCGGGGCTAGCGGGGATAGGTGAGCAGTTCTTC.

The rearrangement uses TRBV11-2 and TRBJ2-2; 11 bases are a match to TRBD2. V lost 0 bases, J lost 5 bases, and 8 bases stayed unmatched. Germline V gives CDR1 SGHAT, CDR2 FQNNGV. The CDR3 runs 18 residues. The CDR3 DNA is TGTGCCAGCAGCTTAGACCCCCTAGCGGGAGGCGGGACCGGGGAGCTGTTTTTT. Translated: CASSLDPLAGGGTGELFF.

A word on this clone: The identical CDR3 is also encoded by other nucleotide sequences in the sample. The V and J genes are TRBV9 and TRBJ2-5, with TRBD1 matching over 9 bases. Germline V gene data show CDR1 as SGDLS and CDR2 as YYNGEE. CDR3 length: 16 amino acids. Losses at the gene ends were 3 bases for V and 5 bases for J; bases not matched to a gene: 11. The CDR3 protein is CASSAPPGQGGETQYF. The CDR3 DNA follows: TGTGCCAGCAGCGCGCCTCCGGGACAGGGAGGGGAGACCCAGTACTTC.

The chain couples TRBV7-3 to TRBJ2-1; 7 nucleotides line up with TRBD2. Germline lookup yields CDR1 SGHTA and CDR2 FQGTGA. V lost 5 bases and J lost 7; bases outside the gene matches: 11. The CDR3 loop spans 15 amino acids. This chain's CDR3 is CASSRPGLPSNEQFF. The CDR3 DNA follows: TGTGCCAGCAGCCGACCGGGACTACCTTCGAATGAGCAGTTCTTC.

This CDR3 is CSARTGAEAFF. In DNA, the CDR3 is TGCAGTGCTAGAACAGGGGCGGAAGCTTTCTTT. The chain has TRBV20-1 and TRBJ1-1; 7 bases line up with TRBD1. V trimming: 2 bases; J trimming: 8 bases; junction bases outside the gene matches: 2. CDR1 is DFQATT and CDR2 is SNEGSKA in the germline V gene (reference sequence). The CDR3 is made up of 11 amino acids.

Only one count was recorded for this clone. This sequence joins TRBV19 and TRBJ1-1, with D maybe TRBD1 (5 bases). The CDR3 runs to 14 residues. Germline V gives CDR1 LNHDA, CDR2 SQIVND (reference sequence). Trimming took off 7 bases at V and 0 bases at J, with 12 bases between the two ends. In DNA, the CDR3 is TGTGCCAGTACCATGACAGCTATGAACACTGAAGCTTTCTTT. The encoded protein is CASTMTAMNTEAFF.

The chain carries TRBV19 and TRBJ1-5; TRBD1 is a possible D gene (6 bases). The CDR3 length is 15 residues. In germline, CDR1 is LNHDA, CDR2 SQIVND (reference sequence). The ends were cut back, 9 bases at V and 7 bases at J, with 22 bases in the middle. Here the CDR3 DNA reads TGTGCCAGCCTACTGCAAACAGGGTCCGGACAGCCCCAGCATTTT. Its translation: CASLLQTGSGQPQHF.

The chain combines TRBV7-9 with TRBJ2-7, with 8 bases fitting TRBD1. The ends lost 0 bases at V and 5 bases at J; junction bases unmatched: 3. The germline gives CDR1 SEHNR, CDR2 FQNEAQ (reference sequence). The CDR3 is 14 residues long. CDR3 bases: TGTGCCAGCAGCTTAGCCGGGACAGGCCACGAGCAGTACTTC. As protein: CASSLAGTGHEQYF.

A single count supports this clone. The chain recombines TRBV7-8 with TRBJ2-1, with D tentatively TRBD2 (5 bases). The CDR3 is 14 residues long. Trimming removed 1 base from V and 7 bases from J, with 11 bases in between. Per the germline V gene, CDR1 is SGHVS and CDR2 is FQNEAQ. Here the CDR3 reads CASSLGTGWNEQFF. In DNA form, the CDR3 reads TGTGCCAGCAGCTTAGGGACTGGATGGAATGAGCAGTTCTTC. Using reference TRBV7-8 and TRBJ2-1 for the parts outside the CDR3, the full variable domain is GAGVSQSPRYKVAKRGQDVALRCDPISGHVSLFWYQQALGQGPEFLTYFQNEAQLDKSGLPSDRFFAERPEGSVSTLKIQRTQQEDSAVYLCASSLGTGWNEQFFGPGTRLTVL.

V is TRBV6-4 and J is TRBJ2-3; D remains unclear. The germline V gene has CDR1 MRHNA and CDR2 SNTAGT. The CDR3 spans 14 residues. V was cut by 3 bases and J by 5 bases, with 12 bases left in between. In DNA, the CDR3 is TGTGCCAGCAGTGAGGTCCCGGGTGGAGATACGCAGTATTTT. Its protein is CASSEVPGGDTQYF.

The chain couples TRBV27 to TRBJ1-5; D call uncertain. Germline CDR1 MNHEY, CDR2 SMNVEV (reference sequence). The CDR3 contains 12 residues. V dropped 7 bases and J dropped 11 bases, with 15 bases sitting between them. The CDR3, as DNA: TGTGCCAGCATGGCGGGCTCTGGAGCCCAGCATTTT. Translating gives CASMAGSGAQHF.

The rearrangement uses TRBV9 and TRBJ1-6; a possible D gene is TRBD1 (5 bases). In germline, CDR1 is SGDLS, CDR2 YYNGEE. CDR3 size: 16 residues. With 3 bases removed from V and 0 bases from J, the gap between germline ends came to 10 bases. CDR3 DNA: TGTGCCAGCAGCGGACAGACCAGCTCCTATAATTCACCCCTCCACTTT. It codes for CASSGQTSSYNSPLHF.

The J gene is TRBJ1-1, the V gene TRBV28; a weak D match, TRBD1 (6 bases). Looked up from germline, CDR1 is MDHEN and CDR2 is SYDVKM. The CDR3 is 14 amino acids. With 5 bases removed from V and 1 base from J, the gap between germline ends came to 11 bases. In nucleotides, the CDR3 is TGTGCCAGCAGTATTGACAGGAGGAACACTGAAGCTTTCTTT. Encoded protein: CASSIDRRNTEAFF. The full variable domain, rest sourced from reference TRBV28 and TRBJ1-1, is DVKVTQSSRYLVKRTGEKVFLECVQDMDHENMFWYRQDPGLGLRLIYFSYDVKMKEKGDIPEGYSVSREKKERFSLILESASTNQTSMYLCASSIDRRNTEAFFGQGTRLTVV.

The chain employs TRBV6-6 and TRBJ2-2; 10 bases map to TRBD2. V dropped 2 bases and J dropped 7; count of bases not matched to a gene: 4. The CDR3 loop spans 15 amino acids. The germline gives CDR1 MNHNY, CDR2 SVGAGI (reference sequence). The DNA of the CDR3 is TGTGCCAGCAGTTACGAGCGGGGGGGCATCGGGGAGCTGTTTTTT. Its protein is CASSYERGGIGELFF.

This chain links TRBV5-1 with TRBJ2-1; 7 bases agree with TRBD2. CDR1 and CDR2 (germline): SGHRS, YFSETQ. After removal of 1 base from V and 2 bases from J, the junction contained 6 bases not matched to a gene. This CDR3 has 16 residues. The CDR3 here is CASSLRPSGTYNEQFF. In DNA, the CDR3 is TGCGCCAGCAGCTTGCGGCCTAGCGGAACCTACAATGAGCAGTTCTTC. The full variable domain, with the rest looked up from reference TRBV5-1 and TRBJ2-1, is KAGVTQTPRYLIKTRGQQVTLSCSPISGHRSVSWYQQTPGQGLQFLFEYFSETQRNKGNFPGRFSGRQFSNSRSEMNVSTLELGDSALYLCASSLRPSGTYNEQFFGPGTRLTVL.

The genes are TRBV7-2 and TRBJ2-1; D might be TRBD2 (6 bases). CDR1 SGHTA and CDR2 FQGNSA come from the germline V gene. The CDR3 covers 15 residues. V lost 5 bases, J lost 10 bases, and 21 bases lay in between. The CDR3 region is CASSPTGTPFQEQFF. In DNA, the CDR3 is TGTGCCAGCAGCCCCACCGGGACTCCCTTTCAGGAGCAGTTCTTC.

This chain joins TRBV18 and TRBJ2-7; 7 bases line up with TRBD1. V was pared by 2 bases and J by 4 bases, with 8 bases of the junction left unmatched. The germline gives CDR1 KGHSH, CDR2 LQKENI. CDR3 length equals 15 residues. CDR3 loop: CASSPSGTVPYEQYF. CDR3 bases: TGTGCCAGCTCACCATCTGGGACAGTACCTTACGAGCAGTACTTC.

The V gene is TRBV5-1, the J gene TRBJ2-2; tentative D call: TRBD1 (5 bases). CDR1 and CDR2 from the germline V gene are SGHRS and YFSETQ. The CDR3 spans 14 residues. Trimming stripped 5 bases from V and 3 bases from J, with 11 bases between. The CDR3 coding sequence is TGCGCCAGCAGGGACACCCCAGACACCGGGGAGCTGTTTTTT. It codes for CASRDTPDTGELFF.

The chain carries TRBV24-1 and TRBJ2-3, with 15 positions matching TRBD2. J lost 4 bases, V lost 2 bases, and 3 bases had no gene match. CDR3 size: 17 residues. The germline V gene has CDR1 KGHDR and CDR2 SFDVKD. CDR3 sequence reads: CATSDSGLAGGPDTQYF. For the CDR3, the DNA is TGTGCCACCAGTGATTCCGGACTAGCGGGGGGGCCAGATACGCAGTATTTT.

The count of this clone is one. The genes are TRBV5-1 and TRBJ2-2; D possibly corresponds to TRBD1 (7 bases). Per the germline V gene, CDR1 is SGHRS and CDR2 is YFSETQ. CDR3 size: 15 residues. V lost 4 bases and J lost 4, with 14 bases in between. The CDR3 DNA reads TGCGCCAGCAGCCAAGACAGGGAGGTCACCGGGGAGCTGTTTTTT. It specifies CASSQDREVTGELFF.